This TCR beta chain was identified during a study of cytomegalovirus exposure and HLA in healthy donors. Regarding the study as a whole: Sequencing likely produced, as an artifact, a cluster of highly shared sequence variants. Researchers reported in a later analysis that common viral pathogens appeared linked to several top clusters. The authors confirmed in vitro that a few CMV-associated chains were specific for CMV antigens.

For this clone: Its specificity is not known.

The PCR had 60 Vbeta and 13 Jbeta primers. Produced via immunoSEQ multiplex PCR; TCRdb's table is partial and in-frame only. The table shows about 87,000 clones, with around 70% occurring only once. The TCR comes from a man aged 25 to 40 in good health and CMV-seropositive. Material: PBMCs.

The CDR3 DNA is TGCGCCAGCAGACTGACAGGGGGGAACACTGAAGCTTTCTTT. Encoded protein: CASRLTGGNTEAFF. This rearrangement joins TRBV4-1 to TRBJ1-1; 9 bases line up with TRBD1. The germline V gene has CDR1 MGHRA and CDR2 YSYEKL. Trimming cost V 6 bases and J 1 base; bases outside gene matches: 3. This CDR3 comprises 14 residues.